This T cell receptor beta chain is drawn from a study of CD8 T cells in Susac syndrome. Random hexamers primed reverse transcription of about 0.45 to 1 ug RNA. TCRdb reprocessed the immunoSEQ multiplex PCR reads with MiXCR, giving one entry per CDR3 protein. The repertoire holds about 75,000 distinct CDR3 sequences, with approximately 93% as singletons. CDR3 size: 15 residues. Germline CDR1 DFQATT, CDR2 SNEGSKA (reference sequence). J gave up 7 bases and V 0 bases, and 4 bases lay outside the gene matches. The sample comprised CD8+ T cells from PBMCs. This sequence originates from a human donor with Susac syndrome. This rearrangement joins TRBV20-1 to TRBJ2-3, with 13 bases that match TRBD2. The CDR3 DNA sequence: TGCAGTGCTAGAGACGGACTAGCGGGGGCCCATACGCAGTATTTT. As protein: CSARDGLAGAHTQYF.